The T cell receptor (beta chain) under discussion was sequenced for a study of shared T cell receptors in the human thymus. About this clone itself: Other nucleotide sequences in the sample specify the same CDR3.

Trimming pared 7 bases from V and 0 bases from J, leaving 9 bases between. Germline V gene lookup returns CDR1 SNHLY and CDR2 FYNNEI. This CDR3 is 13 amino acids long. This table comes from immunoSEQ multiplex PCR, and its TCRdb copy is limited to in-frame clones, with some not included. The sample has hundreds of thousands of clones; roughly 85% are singletons. These data were also reused for a study on human thymus T cells. That report notes: Donors were healthy Finnish babies undergoing corrective operations for congenital heart defects. Resections removed during corrective heart surgery provided the thymus tissue used. Related research reported highly overlapping thymic repertoires among unrelated individuals.

The gene calls are TRBV2 and TRBJ1-1, with D maybe TRBD1 (5 bases). The sample consisted of thymocytes. The source of this sequence is a girl less than two years old with a congenital heart defect. The CDR3 spells CASIPGMNTEAFF. For the CDR3, the DNA is TGTGCCAGCATTCCAGGGATGAACACTGAAGCTTTCTTT.